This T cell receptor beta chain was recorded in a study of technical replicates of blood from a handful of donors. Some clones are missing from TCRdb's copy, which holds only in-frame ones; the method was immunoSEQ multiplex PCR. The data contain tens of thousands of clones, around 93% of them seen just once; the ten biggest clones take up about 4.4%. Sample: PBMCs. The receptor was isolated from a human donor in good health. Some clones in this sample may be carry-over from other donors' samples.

In nucleotides, the CDR3 is TGTGCCAGCAGTGCTATGGACAGGGCGAATAATTCACCCCTCCACTTT. Translating gives CASSAMDRANNSPLHF. The chain couples TRBV2 to TRBJ1-6; 8 nucleotides match TRBD1. V was clipped by 4 bases and J by 5 bases; unmatched bases: 7. There are 16 residues in the CDR3. In germline, CDR1 is SNHLY, CDR2 FYNNEI.